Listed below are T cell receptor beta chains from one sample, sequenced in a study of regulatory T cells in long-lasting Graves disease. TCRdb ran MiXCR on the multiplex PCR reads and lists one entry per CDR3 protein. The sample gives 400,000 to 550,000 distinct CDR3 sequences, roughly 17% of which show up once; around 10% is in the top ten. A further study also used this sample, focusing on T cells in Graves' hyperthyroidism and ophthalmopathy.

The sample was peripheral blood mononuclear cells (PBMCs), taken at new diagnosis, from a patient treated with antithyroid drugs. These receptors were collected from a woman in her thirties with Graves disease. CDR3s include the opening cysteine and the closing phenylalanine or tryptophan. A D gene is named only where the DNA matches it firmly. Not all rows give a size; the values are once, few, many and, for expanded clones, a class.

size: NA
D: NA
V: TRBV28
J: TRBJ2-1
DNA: TGTGCCAGCAGTTTAGGGGGAGATCAGCAGTTCTTC
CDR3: CASSLGGDQQFF

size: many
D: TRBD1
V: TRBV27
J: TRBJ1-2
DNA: TGTGCCAGCAGTCGGGACAGTCGGGGCTACACCTTC
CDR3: CASSRDSRGYTF

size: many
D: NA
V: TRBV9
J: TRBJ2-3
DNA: TGTGCCAGCAGCCCGACTGATATACCCACCACAGATACGCAGTATTTT
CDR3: CASSPTDIPTTDTQYF

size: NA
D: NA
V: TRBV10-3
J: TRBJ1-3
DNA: TGTGCCATCAGTCCTCGGACGAGTGTGGGGAGCTCTGGAAACACCATATATTTT
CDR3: CAISPRTSVGSSGNTIYF

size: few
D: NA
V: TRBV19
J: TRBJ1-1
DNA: TGTGCCAGTAGGGCTCCAGTTCTGAACACTGAAGCTTTCTTT
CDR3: CASRAPVLNTEAFF

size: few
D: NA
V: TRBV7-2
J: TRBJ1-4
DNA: TGTGCCAGCAGCTTAGGGAGGCCCCGCGAGAATGAAAAACTGTTTTTT
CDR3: CASSLGRPRENEKLFF

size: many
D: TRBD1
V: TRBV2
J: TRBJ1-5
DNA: TGTGCCAGCAAGCAGGGGGCGAGCAATCAGCCCCAGCATTTT
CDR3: CASKQGASNQPQHF

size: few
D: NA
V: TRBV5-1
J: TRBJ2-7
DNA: TGCGCCAGCAGCTCCACCGGGACTCCAGCCTACGAGCAGTACTTC
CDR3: CASSSTGTPAYEQYF

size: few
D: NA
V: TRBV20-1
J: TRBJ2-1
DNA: TGCAGTGCTAGGACGACTAGCTCCTACAATGAGCAGTTCTTC
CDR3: CSARTTSSYNEQFF

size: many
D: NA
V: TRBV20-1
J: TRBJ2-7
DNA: TGCAGTGCTACCCCAAGAGACTTCTACGAGCAGTACTTC
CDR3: CSATPRDFYEQYF

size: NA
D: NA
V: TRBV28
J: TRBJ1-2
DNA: TGTGCCAGCAGTTTAGGCCCACCCAGCTATGGCTACACCTTC
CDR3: CASSLGPPSYGYTF

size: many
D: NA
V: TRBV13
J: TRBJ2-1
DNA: TGTGCCAGCAGCTTAGGCAAAGACAATGAGCAGTTCTTC
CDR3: CASSLGKDNEQFF

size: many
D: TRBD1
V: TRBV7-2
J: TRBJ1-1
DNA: TGTGCCAGCGGAGGGGGCTTGAACACTGAAGCTTTCTTT
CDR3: CASGGGLNTEAFF

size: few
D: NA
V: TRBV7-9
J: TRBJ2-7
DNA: TGTGCCAGCAGCTTGACCTCCGGGGCAGGGTTATACGAGCAGTACTTC
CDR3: CASSLTSGAGLYEQYF

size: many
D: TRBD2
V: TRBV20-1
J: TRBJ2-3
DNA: TGCAGTGCGCAACGACTAGCGGGTGTCACAGATACGCAGTATTTT
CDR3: CSAQRLAGVTDTQYF

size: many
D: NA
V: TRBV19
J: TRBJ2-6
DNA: TGTGCCAGTATGCGGGCTGGGGCCAACGTCCTGACTTTC
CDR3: CASMRAGANVLTF

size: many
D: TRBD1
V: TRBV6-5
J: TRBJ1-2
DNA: TGTGCCAGCAGTAAATCGACAGGGGGTCGGCATGGCTACACCTTC
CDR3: CASSKSTGGRHGYTF

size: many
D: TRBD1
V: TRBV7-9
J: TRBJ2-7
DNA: TGTGCCAGCAGCGGACAGGGGGTTCCCTCCTACGAGCAGTACTTC
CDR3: CASSGQGVPSYEQYF

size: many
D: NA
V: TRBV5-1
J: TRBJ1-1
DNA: TGCGCCAGCAGCTTGGTTGTAGCGAACATGAACACTGAAGCTTTCTTT
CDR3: CASSLVVANMNTEAFF

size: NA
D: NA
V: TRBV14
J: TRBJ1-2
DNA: TGTGCCAGCAGCCAAGGAGGAAAACCTGGGGGCTACACCTTC
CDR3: CASSQGGKPGGYTF

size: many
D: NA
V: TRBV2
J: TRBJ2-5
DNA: TGTGCCAGCAGTCCAGGGTCTGGGGAGACCCAGTACTTC
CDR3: CASSPGSGETQYF

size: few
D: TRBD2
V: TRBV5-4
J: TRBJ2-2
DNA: TGTGCCAGCAGCTTGACGGGAGGGAAAACCGGGGAGCTGTTTTTT
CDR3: CASSLTGGKTGELFF

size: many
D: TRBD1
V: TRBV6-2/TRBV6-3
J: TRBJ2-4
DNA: TGTGCCAGCAGCCTGGGACAGCGAGACATTCAGTACTTC
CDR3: CASSLGQRDIQYF

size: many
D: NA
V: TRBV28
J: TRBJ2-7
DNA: TGTGCCAGCAGGCTACTCGCGTCGGACGAGCAGTACTTC
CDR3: CASRLLASDEQYF

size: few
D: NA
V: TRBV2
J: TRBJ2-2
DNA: TGTGCCAGCAGCGGACTGAGGGTCACCGGGGAGCTGTTTTTT
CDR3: CASSGLRVTGELFF

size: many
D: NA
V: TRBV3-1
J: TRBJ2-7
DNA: TGTGCCAGCAGCAATACCCCGGGCTCCTACGAGCAGTACTTC
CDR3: CASSNTPGSYEQYF

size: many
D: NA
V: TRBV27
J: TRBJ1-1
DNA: TGTGCCAGCAGTTTATCGTTGGACACTGAAGCTTTCTTT
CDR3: CASSLSLDTEAFF

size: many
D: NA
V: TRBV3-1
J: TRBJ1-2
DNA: TGTGCCAGCAGCCCCCGGGGGATTGACTATGGCTACACCTTC
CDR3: CASSPRGIDYGYTF

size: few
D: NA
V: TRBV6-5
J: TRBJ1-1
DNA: TGTGCCAGCAGTTACGCCCCAGGTATACTCATGAACACTGAAGCTTTCTTT
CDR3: CASSYAPGILMNTEAFF

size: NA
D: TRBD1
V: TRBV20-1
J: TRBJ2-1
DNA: TGCAGTGCTAGAGATACCGGACAGGACGAGCAGTTCTTC
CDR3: CSARDTGQDEQFF

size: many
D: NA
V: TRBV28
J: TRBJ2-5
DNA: TGTGCCAGCAGCTTGTCCGGCCCTCAGTACTTC
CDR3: CASSLSGPQYF

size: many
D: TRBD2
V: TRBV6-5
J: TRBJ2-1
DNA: TGTGCCAGCAGTTACTATCTAAGCGGGAGCACCCACAATGAGCAGTTCTTC
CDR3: CASSYYLSGSTHNEQFF

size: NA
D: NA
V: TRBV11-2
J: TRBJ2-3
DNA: TGTGCCAGCAGCTTAGATCGGGGGGCTCGCACAGATACGCAGTATTTT
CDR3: CASSLDRGARTDTQYF

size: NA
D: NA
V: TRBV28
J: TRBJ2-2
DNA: TGTGCCAGCAGCCTGGACCAGGTCACCGGGGAGCTGTTTTTT
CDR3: CASSLDQVTGELFF

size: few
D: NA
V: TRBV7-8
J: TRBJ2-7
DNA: TGTGCCAGCAGCTCCCACCGCTGGGAGAACTCCTACGAGCAGTACTTC
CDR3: CASSSHRWENSYEQYF

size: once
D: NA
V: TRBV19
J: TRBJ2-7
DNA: TGTGCCAGTACCCCGGGCGGCGGGGGCAACGAGCAGTACTTC
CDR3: CASTPGGGGNEQYF

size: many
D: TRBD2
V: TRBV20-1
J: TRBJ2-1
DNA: TGCAGTGCCGGGAGGAGGGAGCAGTTCTTC
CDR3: CSAGRREQFF

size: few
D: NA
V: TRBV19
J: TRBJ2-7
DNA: TGTGCCAGTAGTATAGGACTCGCCTACGAGCAGTACTTC
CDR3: CASSIGLAYEQYF

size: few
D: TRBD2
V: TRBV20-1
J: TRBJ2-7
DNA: TGCAGTGCTAGATCGGCTAGCGGAGACTCCTACGAGCAGTACTTC
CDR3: CSARSASGDSYEQYF

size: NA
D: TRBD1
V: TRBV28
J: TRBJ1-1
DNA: TGTGCCAGCAGTTCATACAGGGGATTGAACACTGAAGCTTTCTTT
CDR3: CASSSYRGLNTEAFF

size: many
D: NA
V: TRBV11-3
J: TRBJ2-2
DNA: TGTGCCAGCAGCCCCTCAGACACCGGGGAGCTGTTTTTT
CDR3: CASSPSDTGELFF

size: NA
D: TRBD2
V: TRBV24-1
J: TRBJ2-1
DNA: TGTGCCACCGTTAGCGGGAGTTGGAATGAGCAGTTCTTC
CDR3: CATVSGSWNEQFF

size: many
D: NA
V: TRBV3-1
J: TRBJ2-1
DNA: TGTGCCAGCAGCCGTTCTAGAAGGAAGACTGAGCAGTTCTTC
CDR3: CASSRSRRKTEQFF

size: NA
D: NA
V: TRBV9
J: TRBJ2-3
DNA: TGTGCCAGCAGCGTAGAAGGGGGCACAGATACGCAGTATTTT
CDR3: CASSVEGGTDTQYF

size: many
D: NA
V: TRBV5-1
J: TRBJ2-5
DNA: TGCGCCAGCAGCTTATTGGGGAAGGGCCAAGAGACCCAGTACTTC
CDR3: CASSLLGKGQETQYF

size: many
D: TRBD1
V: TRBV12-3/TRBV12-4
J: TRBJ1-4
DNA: TGTGCCAGCAGCTTAGGGAGGGGGCGGGAAAAACTGTTTTTT
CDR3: CASSLGRGREKLFF

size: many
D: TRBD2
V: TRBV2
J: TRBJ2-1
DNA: TGTGCCAGGGGTAGCGGGGCCAATGAGCAGTTCTTC
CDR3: CARGSGANEQFF

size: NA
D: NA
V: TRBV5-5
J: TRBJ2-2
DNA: TGTGCCAGCAGCTTGGTCCATGACTTAGGGTTGGCCGGGGAGCTGTTTTTT
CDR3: CASSLVHDLGLAGELFF

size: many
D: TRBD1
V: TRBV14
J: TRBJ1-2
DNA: TGTGCCAGCAGCCAGGCCGGGACAGGGGCCCTTAACTATGGCTACACCTTC
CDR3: CASSQAGTGALNYGYTF

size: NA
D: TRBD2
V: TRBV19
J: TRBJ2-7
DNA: TGTGCCAGTAGCCGGGAGGCTAGCGGGAGCCGCGAGCAGTACTTC
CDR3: CASSREASGSREQYF

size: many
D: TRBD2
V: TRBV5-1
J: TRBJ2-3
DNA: TGCGCCAGCAGCTTGGTGGCTAGCGGGAGAGGAAATACGCAGTATTTT
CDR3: CASSLVASGRGNTQYF

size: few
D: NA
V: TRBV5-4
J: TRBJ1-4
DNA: TGTGCCAGCAGCGCAGGGTTTGCAACTAATGAAAAACTGTTTTTT
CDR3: CASSAGFATNEKLFF

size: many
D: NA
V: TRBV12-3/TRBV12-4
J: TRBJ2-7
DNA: TGTGCCAGCAGCGCTCGGACACCCCCGGCCTACGAGCAGTACTTC
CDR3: CASSARTPPAYEQYF